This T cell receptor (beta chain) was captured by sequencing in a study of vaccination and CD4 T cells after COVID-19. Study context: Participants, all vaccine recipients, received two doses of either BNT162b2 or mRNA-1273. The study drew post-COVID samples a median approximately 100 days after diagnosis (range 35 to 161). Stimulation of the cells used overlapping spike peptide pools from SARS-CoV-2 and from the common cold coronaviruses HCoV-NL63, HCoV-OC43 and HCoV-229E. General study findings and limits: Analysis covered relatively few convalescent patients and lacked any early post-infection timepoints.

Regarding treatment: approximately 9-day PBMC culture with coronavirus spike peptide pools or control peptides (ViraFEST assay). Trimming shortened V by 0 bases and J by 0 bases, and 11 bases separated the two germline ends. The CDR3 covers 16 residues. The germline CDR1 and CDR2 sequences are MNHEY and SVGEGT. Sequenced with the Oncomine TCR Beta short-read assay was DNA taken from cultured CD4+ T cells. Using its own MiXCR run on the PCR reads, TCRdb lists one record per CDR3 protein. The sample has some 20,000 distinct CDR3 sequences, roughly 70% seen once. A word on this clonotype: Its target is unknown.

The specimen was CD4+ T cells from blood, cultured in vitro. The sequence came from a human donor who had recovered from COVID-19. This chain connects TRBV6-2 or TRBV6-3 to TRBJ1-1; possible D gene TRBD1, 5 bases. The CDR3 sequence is CASSYSRGNVNTEAFF. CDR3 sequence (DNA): TGTGCCAGCAGTTACTCGAGGGGTAATGTGAACACTGAAGCTTTCTTT.